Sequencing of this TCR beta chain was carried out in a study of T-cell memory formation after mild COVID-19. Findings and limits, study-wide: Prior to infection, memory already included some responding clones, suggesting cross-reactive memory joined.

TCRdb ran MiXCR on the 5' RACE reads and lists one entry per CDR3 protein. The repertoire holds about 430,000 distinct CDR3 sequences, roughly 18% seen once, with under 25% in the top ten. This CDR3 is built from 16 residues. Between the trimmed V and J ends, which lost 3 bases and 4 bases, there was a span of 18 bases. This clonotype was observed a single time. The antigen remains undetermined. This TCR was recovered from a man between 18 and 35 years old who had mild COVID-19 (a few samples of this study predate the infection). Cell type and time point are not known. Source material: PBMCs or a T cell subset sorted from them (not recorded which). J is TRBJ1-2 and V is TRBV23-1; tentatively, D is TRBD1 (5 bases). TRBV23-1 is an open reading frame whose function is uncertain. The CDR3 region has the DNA TGCGCCAGCAGTCATGGGGGACGTCTAAACCTCTATGGCTACACCTTC. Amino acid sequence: CASSHGGRLNLYGYTF.